This TCR beta chain was sequenced in a study of T cell changes during pregnancy in multiple sclerosis. Libraries were prepared by immunoSEQ multiplex PCR; TCRdb keeps only in-frame clonotypes and omits some of them. The repertoire holds about 24,000 clones, with over 85% as singletons. This clone was detected a few times. CDR1 is MNHNS and CDR2 is SASEGT in the germline V gene. V was trimmed by 1 base and J by 1 base, leaving 13 bases between them. This CDR3 has 16 residues. V usage is TRBV6-1 and J usage is TRBJ1-1; tentatively, D is TRBD1 (6 bases). The sequence was obtained from a female donor in good health, enrolled as a control in a pregnancy study. Sequenced here: CD8+ T cells from peripheral blood mononuclear cells, sampled in the third trimester of pregnancy. In DNA, the CDR3 is TGTGCCAGCAGTGAAGAGGGGGGGGCGGGGAACACTGAAGCTTTCTTT. Amino acid sequence: CASSEEGGAGNTEAFF.